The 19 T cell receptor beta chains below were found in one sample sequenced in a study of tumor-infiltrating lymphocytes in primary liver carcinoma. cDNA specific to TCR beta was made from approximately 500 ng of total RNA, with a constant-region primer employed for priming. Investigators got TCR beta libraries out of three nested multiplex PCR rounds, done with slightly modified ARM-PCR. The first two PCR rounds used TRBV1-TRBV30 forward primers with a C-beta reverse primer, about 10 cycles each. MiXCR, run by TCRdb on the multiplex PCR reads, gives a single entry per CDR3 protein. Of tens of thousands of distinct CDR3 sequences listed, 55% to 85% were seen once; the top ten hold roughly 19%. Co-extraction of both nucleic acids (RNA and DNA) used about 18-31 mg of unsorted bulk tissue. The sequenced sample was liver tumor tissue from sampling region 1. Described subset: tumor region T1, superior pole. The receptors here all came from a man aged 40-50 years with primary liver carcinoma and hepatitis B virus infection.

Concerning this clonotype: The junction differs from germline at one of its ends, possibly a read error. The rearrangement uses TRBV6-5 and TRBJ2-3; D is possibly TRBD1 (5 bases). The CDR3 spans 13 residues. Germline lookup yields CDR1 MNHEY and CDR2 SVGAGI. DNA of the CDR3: TGTACCAGCAGTTTAGACAGCATAGATACGCAGTATTTT. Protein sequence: CTSSLDSIDTQYF.

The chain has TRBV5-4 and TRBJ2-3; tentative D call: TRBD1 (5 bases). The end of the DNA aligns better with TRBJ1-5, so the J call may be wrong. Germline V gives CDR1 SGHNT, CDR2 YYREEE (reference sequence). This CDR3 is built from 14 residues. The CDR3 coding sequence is TGTGCCAGCAGACGGGGGAGTCTAGCAGATACGCAGCATTTT. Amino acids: CASRRGSLADTQHF.

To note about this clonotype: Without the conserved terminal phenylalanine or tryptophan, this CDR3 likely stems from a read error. The CDR3 bases are TGTGTCAGCAGCGCTAGACAGTTTGGAAAACTGTTTTTA. It yields the protein CVSSARQFGKLFL. The rearrangement joins TRBV5-5 to TRBJ1-4; TRBD1 is a possible D gene (5 bases). Per germline, CDR1 SGHKS and CDR2 YYEKEE (reference sequence). The CDR3 has 13 residues.

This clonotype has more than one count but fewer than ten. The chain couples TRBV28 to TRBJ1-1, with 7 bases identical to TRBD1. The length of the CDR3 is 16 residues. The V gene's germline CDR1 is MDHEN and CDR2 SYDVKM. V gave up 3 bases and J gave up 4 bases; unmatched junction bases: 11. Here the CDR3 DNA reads TGTGCCAGCAGTTTCTTTCACGCGGCAGGGGGCACTGAAGCTTTCTTT. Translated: CASSFFHAAGGTEAFF.

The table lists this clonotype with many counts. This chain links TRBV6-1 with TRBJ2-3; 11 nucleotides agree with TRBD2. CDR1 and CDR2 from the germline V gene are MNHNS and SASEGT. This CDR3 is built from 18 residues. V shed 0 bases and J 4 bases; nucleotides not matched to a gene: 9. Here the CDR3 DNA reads TGTGCCAGCAGTGAAGCTACTAGCGGGAGTCTTGCCGCAGATACGCAGTATTTT. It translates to CASSEATSGSLAADTQYF.

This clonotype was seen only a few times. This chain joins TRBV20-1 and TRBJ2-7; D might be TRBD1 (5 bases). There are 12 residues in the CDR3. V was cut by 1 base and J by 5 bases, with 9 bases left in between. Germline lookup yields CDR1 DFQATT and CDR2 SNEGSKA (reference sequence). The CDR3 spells CSARGQLHEQYF. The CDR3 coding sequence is TGCAGTGCTAGAGGACAGCTCCACGAGCAGTACTTC.

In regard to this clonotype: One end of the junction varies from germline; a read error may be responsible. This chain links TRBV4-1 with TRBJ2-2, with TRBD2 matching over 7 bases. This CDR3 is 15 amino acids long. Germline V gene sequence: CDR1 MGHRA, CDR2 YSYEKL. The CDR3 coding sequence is TGCGCCAGCAGTCTAGCGAGAGATGTCAGCGGGGAACTGTTTTTT. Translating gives CASSLARDVSGELFF.

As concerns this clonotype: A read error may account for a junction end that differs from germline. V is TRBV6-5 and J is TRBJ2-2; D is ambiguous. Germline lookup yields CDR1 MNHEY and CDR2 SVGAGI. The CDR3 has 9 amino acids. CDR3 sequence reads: CASSHLLFF. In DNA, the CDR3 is TGTGCCAGCAGTCACCTGCTGTTTTTC.

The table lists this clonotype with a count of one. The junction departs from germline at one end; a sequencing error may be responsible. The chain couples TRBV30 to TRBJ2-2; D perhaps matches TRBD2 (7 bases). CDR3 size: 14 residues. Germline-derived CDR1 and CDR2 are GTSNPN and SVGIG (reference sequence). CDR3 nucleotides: TGTACCTGGGGGCGCGGGGGTTACACCGGGGGGCTGTTTTTT. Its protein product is CTWGRGGYTGGLFF.

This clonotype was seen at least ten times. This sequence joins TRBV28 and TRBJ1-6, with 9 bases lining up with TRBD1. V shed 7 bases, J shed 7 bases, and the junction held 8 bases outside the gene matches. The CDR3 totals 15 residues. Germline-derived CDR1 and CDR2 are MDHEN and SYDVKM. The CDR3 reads CASIYNRGRNSPLHF. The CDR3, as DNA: TGTGCCAGCATATATAACAGGGGGCGAAATTCACCCCTCCACTTT.

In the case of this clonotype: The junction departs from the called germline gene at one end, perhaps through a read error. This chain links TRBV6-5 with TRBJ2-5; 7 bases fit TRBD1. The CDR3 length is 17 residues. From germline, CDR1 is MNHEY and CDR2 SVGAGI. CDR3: CANSYWTAGGYQETQYF. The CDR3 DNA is TGTGCCAACAGTTACTGGACGGCAGGGGGTTACCAAGAGACCCAGTACTTC.

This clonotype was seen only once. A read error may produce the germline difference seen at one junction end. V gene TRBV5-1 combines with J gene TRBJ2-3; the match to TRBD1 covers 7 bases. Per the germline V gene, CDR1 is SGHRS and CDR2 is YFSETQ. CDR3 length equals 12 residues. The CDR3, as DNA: TGCGCCAGCAGCCCTGGACAGGATGCGCAGTGTTTT. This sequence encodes CASSPGQDAQCF.

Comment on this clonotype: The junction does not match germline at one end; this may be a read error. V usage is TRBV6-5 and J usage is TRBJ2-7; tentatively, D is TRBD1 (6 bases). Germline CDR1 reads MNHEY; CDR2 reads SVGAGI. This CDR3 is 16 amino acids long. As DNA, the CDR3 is TGTGCCAGCAGATACTCAGGGGCCCTGCCCTCCTACGAGCAGTACTTC. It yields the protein CASRYSGALPSYEQYF.

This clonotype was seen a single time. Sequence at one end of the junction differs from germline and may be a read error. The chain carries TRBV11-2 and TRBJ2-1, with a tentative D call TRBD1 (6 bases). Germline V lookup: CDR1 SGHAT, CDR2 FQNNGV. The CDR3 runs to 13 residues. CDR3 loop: CASSPGQRNERFF. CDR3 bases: TGTGCCAGCAGCCCAGGACAGCGGAATGAGCGGTTCTTC.

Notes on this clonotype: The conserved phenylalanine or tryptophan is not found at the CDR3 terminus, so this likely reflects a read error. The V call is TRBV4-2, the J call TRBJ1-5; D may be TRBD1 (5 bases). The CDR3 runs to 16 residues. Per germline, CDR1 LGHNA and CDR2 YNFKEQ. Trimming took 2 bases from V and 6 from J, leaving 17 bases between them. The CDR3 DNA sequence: TGTGCCAGCAGCCAAAAAGCCAGGGTGGGGAGTCAGCCCCAGCATTAT. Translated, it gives CASSQKARVGSQPQHY.

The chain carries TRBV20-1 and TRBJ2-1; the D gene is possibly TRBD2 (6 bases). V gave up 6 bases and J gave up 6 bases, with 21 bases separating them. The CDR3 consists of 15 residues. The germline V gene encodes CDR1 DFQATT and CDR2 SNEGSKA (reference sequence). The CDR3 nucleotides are TGCAGTGCCTTCCGGGGGACTGTCGGCCGCAATGAGCAGTTCTTC. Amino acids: CSAFRGTVGRNEQFF.

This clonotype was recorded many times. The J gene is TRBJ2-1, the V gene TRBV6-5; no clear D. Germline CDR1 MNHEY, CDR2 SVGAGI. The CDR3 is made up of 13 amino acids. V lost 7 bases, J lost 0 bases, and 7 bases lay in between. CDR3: CASKLSSYNEQFF. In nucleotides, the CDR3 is TGTGCCAGCAAGTTGAGCTCCTACAATGAGCAGTTCTTC.

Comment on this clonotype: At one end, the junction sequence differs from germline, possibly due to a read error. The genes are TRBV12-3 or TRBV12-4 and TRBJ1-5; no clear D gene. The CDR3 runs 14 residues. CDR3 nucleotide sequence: TGTGCCAACAGTTTTCGACTGTCTAATCGGCCCCAGCATTTT. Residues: CANSFRLSNRPQHF.

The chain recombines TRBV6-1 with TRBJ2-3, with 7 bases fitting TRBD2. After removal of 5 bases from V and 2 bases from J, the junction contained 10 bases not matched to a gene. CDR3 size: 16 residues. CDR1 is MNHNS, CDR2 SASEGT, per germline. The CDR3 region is CASSQIAGLTTDTQYF. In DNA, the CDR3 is TGTGCCAGCAGTCAAATAGCGGGTTTGACCACAGATACGCAGTATTTT.